This T cell receptor beta chain stems from a study of shared clonotypes between healthy human individuals. Study outcomes and limitations: Approximately 5.1% was the fraction of naive CD4 clonotypes found shared across a few donors. Only blood samples were collected, and tissue repertoires likely differ.

The germline CDR1 and CDR2 sequences are SEHNR and FQNEAQ (reference sequence). This CDR3 is built from 16 residues. The V end lost 1 base, the J end lost 1 base, and 12 bases lay between the germline ends. The assay used deep level. Profiling relied on immunoSEQ multiplex PCR, and the TCRdb table lists in-frame clones only, not all of them. The sample yields 600,000 to 800,000 clones, roughly two thirds seen once. As to this clone: What it binds is unknown.

The TCR comes from a woman in her twenties or thirties in good health. The V call is TRBV7-9, the J call TRBJ2-3; D call uncertain. The sequencing sample was made of memory CD4+ T cells sorted from blood. The subset here: CD45RA-negative fraction. The CDR3 bases are TGTGCCAGCAGCTTAGGAGTTAGTGGACGCACAGATACGCAGTATTTT. Amino acids: CASSLGVSGRTDTQYF. Complete variable domain (other parts from reference TRBV7-9 and TRBJ2-3): DTGVSQNPRHKITKRGQNVTFRCDPISEHNRLYWYRQTLGQGPEFLTYFQNEAQLEKSRLLSDRFSAERPKGSFSTLEIQRTEQGDSAMYLCASSLGVSGRTDTQYFGPGTRLTVL.